This passage covers 21 T cell receptor beta chains from one sample sequenced in a study of OX40 agonist ivuxolimab in advanced cancers. Repertoires were generated with immunoSEQ multiplex PCR, while TCRdb's copy carries only in-frame clones and drops some. The table lists 72,000 or so clones, roughly nine tenths of them singletons. The starting material was CD4+ or CD8+ T cells sorted from blood, obtained in a trial of the OX40 agonist ivuxolimab. The receptor source for this set is an adult with an advanced solid tumor such as melanoma, head and neck, liver or kidney cancer.

This clone has only one observation. The chain uses TRBV6-5 and TRBJ2-7, with TRBD2 identical over 8 bases. V was pared by 7 bases and J by 4 bases, with 12 bases of the junction left unmatched. The germline gives CDR1 MNHEY, CDR2 SVGAGI. This CDR3 has 15 amino acids. In DNA, the CDR3 is TGTGCCAGCACCCTAGCGGGCTTCCGAACTTACGAGCAGTACTTC. It is translated as CASTLAGFRTYEQYF.

This clone came up a few times. V and J are TRBV21-1 and TRBJ1-2. TRBV21-1 is noted as a pseudogene. The CDR3 contains 10 residues. The DNA for the CDR3 is TGTGCCAGCAGCGGGTGGACGGTATTGTTC. Amino acids: CASSGWTVLF.

J is TRBJ2-5 and V is TRBV6-5; TRBD2 aligns across 7 bases. The V gene's germline CDR1 is MNHEY and CDR2 SVGAGI. V trimming: 2 bases; J trimming: 7 bases; junction bases outside the gene matches: 7. The CDR3 runs to 14 residues. The CDR3 region is CASSYRVPGGTQYF. CDR3 sequence (DNA): TGTGCCAGCAGTTACCGCGTTCCGGGGGGGACCCAGTACTTC.

The V call is TRBV5-1, the J call TRBJ2-5; 8 positions match TRBD1. Germline CDR1 is SGHRS and CDR2 is YFSETQ. The V segment lost 3 bases and the J segment 5 bases; nucleotides outside the gene matches: 15. The CDR3 is 17 residues long. The DNA of the CDR3 is TGCGCCAGCAGCTATTCTAAATTACAGGGGGGAAGCGAGACCCAGTACTTC. Translating it yields CASSYSKLQGGSETQYF.

The chain links TRBV6-5 to TRBJ1-2; a possible D gene is TRBD1 (6 bases). Germline V lookup: CDR1 MNHEY, CDR2 SVGAGI. Between the trimmed V and J ends, which lost 5 bases and 2 bases, there was a span of 12 bases. This CDR3 is built from 14 residues. Written as DNA, the CDR3 is TGTGCCAGCAGTAAGGGGGTGACGAACTATGGCTACACCTTC. Translation: CASSKGVTNYGYTF.

The V gene is TRBV27, the J gene TRBJ2-7; D is perhaps TRBD2 (6 bases). CDR1 and CDR2 (germline): MNHEY, SMNVEV (reference sequence). This CDR3 has 16 residues. V was trimmed by 4 bases and J by 7 bases, leaving 23 bases between them. CDR3 in DNA: TGTGCCAGCAGTTCTCCCCGGGGCCCCTCGGGGAGGGAGCAGTACTTC. Residues: CASSSPRGPSGREQYF.

The chain joins TRBV6-1 to TRBJ2-1; D is perhaps TRBD2 (5 bases). Between the trimmed V and J ends, which lost 6 bases and 9 bases, there was a span of 21 bases. Per the germline V gene, CDR1 is MNHNS and CDR2 is SASEGT. CDR3 length: 15 residues. CDR3 loop: CASREAWNRETEQFF. DNA for the CDR3: TGTGCCAGCAGAGAGGCGTGGAATCGGGAAACTGAGCAGTTCTTC.

This clone has only a few counts. V and J are TRBV6-5 and TRBJ1-5, with D unresolved. The germline V gene has CDR1 MNHEY and CDR2 SVGAGI. V was pared by 6 bases and J by 9 bases, with 18 bases between. The CDR3 loop spans 14 amino acids. The CDR3 nucleotides are TGTGCCAGCAGCCTCGGGGTGGCATATGGGCCCCAGCATTTT. Translating it yields CASSLGVAYGPQHF.

The chain employs TRBV19 and TRBJ2-3; D uncertain. CDR3 length: 15 residues. V was shortened by 4 bases and J by 2 bases, with 13 bases between the two germline ends. The germline gives CDR1 LNHDA, CDR2 SQIVND (reference sequence). The chain's CDR3 is CASSTRPHLTDTQYF. The CDR3 coding sequence is TGTGCCAGTAGTACCCGACCCCATCTCACAGATACGCAGTATTTT.

The chain employs TRBV2 and TRBJ1-5; tentative D call: TRBD1 (6 bases). The V end was cut by 3 bases, the J end by 6 bases, with 18 bases between. This CDR3 has 16 amino acids. Germline V gene lookup returns CDR1 SNHLY and CDR2 FYNNEI. DNA for the CDR3: TGTGCCAGCAGTGATGGCGGACAGAGTAAAAGTCAGCCCCAGCATTTT. Amino acids: CASSDGGQSKSQPQHF.

The chain couples TRBV19 to TRBJ2-6, with D hard to call. CDR3 length: 14 amino acids. Germline CDR1 LNHDA, CDR2 SQIVND (reference sequence). V was cut by 7 bases and J by 5 bases, with 12 bases left in between. CDR3 in amino acids: CASNGRDWANVLTF. The CDR3 nucleotides read TGTGCCAGTAACGGACGCGATTGGGCCAACGTCCTGACTTTC.

This rearrangement joins TRBV18 to TRBJ1-6; 9 bases line up with TRBD1. CDR1 is KGHSH, CDR2 LQKENI, per germline. The CDR3 loop spans 16 amino acids. Trimming took 1 base from V and 7 from J; bases not matched to a gene: 5. The CDR3 loop is CASSPRQDRGNSPLHF. The CDR3 coding sequence is TGTGCCAGCTCACCACGGCAGGACAGGGGAAATTCACCCCTCCACTTT. The full variable domain, completed using reference TRBV18 and TRBJ1-6, is NAGVMQNPRHLVRRRGQEARLRCSPMKGHSHVYWYRQLPEEGLKFMVYLQKENIIDESGMPKERFSAEFPKEGPSILRIQQVVRGDSAAYFCASSPRQDRGNSPLHFGNGTRLTVT.

The rearrangement links TRBV11-2 to TRBJ2-7; D is unclear. The V gene lost 3 bases and the J gene lost 3 bases, with 21 bases spanning the gap. The germline gives CDR1 SGHAT, CDR2 FQNNGV. The CDR3 covers 17 residues. The DNA for the CDR3 is TGTGCCAGCAGCTTGGTGAGAAGCTCAGTTTACCTCTACGAGCAGTACTTC. This translates into CASSLVRSSVYLYEQYF.

This clone was observed a single time. CDR3 protein: CASSQVRGGAGELFF. The CDR3 nucleotides are TGTGCCAGCAGCCAAGTACGCGGGGGGGCCGGGGAGCTGTTTTTT. This chain connects TRBV14 to TRBJ2-2; 9 nucleotides line up with TRBD2. Germline CDR1 and CDR2: SGHDN and FVKESK. The CDR3 has 15 residues. Trimming removed 1 base from V and 6 bases from J; junction bases left unmatched: 3. The full variable domain, with the rest looked up from reference TRBV14 and TRBJ2-2, is EAGVTQFPSHSVIEKGQTVTLRCDPISGHDNLYWYRRVMGKEIKFLLHFVKESKQDESGMPNNRFLAERTGGTYSTLKVQPAELEDSGVYFCASSQVRGGAGELFFGEGSRLTVL.

The J gene is TRBJ1-4, the V gene TRBV30; D is undetermined. The CDR3 has 15 amino acids. Germline V gene lookup returns CDR1 GTSNPN and CDR2 SVGIG (reference sequence). V lost 1 base to trimming and J lost 0 bases, with 9 bases between them. The CDR3 here is CAWSDGRATNEKLFF. In DNA, the CDR3 is TGTGCCTGGAGTGATGGCAGAGCAACTAATGAAAAACTGTTTTTT.

CDR3 nucleotide sequence: TGTGCCAGCAGTCGCGGACGTGAAGCTTTCTTT. This gives the protein CASSRGREAFF. The chain couples TRBV7-9 to TRBJ1-1; D unclear. Trimming left V 6 bases short and J 7 bases short, with 9 bases between. CDR3 length: 11 amino acids. Germline assignment: CDR1 SEHNR and CDR2 FQNEAQ (reference sequence).

This chain links TRBV9 with TRBJ2-1; D tentatively fits TRBD1 or TRBD2 (5 bases each). The germline V gene encodes CDR1 SGDLS and CDR2 YYNGEE. CDR3 length: 12 residues. The V end lost 6 bases, the J end lost 6 bases, and 10 bases lay between the germline ends. CDR3 DNA: TGTGCCAGCACGAGGGGCGGCAATGAGCAGTTCTTC. Its protein is CASTRGGNEQFF.

This chain connects TRBV29-1 to TRBJ2-7; 10 positions match TRBD1. V was clipped by 5 bases and J by 0 bases; unmatched bases: 1. The V gene's germline CDR1 is SQVTM and CDR2 ANQGSEA. There are 13 residues in the CDR3. The CDR3 sequence is CSVRTGGSYEQYF. The CDR3 region has the DNA TGCAGCGTTCGGACAGGGGGCTCCTACGAGCAGTACTTC.

This chain joins TRBV25-1 and TRBJ2-1; 9 nucleotides agree with TRBD1. Germline V CDR1 and CDR2: MGHDK, SYGVNS. CDR3 size: 15 residues. V lost 3 bases to trimming and J lost 4 bases; unmatched junction nucleotides: 4. In nucleotides, the CDR3 is TGTGCCAGCAGTGATGTGACAGGGGGTTACAATGAGCAGTTCTTC. Protein product: CASSDVTGGYNEQFF.

V and J are TRBV2 and TRBJ1-6; 8 bases agree with TRBD1. The V gene end was trimmed by 6 bases and the J gene end by 10 bases; junction bases not matched to a gene: 11. CDR1 and CDR2 (germline): SNHLY, FYNNEI. The CDR3 spans 15 residues. The CDR3 spells CASRRGQGGESPLHF. In DNA form, the CDR3 reads TGTGCCAGCAGGCGAGGACAGGGAGGAGAATCACCCCTCCACTTT.

The chain links TRBV19 to TRBJ1-6; the match to TRBD1 covers 7 bases. The germline gives CDR1 LNHDA, CDR2 SQIVND (reference sequence). This CDR3 is built from 16 residues. V lost 2 bases to trimming and J lost 6 bases; unmatched junction nucleotides: 7. DNA for the CDR3: TGTGCCAGTAGTATAAGTGTGGGACAGCCTAATTCACCCCTCCACTTT. It encodes CASSISVGQPNSPLHF.